The 9 T cell receptor beta chains below come from one sample, sequenced in a study of T cells in Graves' hyperthyroidism and ophthalmopathy. RNA transcripts were the template for amplifying TCR beta CDR3 regions. HTBI primers drove first-round RT-PCR of the TCR CDR3. One entry per CDR3 protein results from TCRdb running MiXCR on the multiplex PCR reads. Altogether roughly 650,000 distinct CDR3 sequences are present, 16% being singletons, with the ten largest covering about 3.5%. The source material was blood. Receptors originate from a woman in her thirties or forties with Graves' ophthalmopathy.

This clonotype was observed many times. V and J are TRBV15 and TRBJ1-2, with D unclear. V shed 3 bases and J shed 4 bases, with 15 bases lying between them. The germline V gene encodes CDR1 LNHNV and CDR2 YYDKDF (reference sequence). This CDR3 comprises 15 residues. DNA of the CDR3: TGTGCCACCAGCAGGCCCCCTGCATACCGCTATGGCTACACCTTC. This translates into CATSRPPAYRYGYTF.

The chain couples TRBV5-1 to TRBJ2-3; D tentatively fits TRBD1 or TRBD2 (5 bases each). Germline lookup yields CDR1 SGHRS and CDR2 YFSETQ. V lost 4 bases, J lost 5 bases, and 17 bases lay in between. This CDR3 is 15 amino acids long. This chain's CDR3 is CASSRDGFKGDTQYF. DNA for the CDR3: TGCGCCAGCAGCCGGGACGGGTTTAAAGGAGATACGCAGTATTTT.

This clonotype was seen at least ten times. V usage is TRBV7-8 and J usage is TRBJ1-1; no reliable D call. Trimming took 7 bases from V and 0 from J, leaving 9 bases between them. The germline CDR1 and CDR2 sequences are SGHVS and FQNEAQ. CDR3 length: 13 residues. This CDR3 is CASTHRMNTEAFF. The CDR3, as DNA: TGTGCCAGCACCCACCGGATGAACACTGAAGCTTTCTTT.

This clonotype was picked up many times. Here the CDR3 DNA reads TGTGCCAGCACCTCCGAGTCTGGGGGCATCAACGAGCAGTACTTC. Translating it yields CASTSESGGINEQYF. J is TRBJ2-7 and V is TRBV28; D possibly corresponds to TRBD1 (6 bases). Germline loops: CDR1 MDHEN, CDR2 SYDVKM. V was pared by 7 bases and J by 5 bases, with 21 bases between. CDR3 length: 15 residues.

A word on this clonotype: Possible read error: a much larger clone is one base away. The V and J genes are TRBV15 and TRBJ1-2; tentative D call: TRBD1 (6 bases). The CDR3 is 15 amino acids. Per the germline V gene, CDR1 is LNHNV and CDR2 is YYDKDF (reference sequence). CDR3 coding DNA: TGTGCCTCCAGCAGAGCATCAGGGGTCTTTGATGGCTACACCTTC. Translation gives CASSRASGVFDGYTF.

Concerning this clonotype: Its ends do not fully match the called genes, so a read error is possible. This chain joins TRBV20-1 and TRBJ2-2, with 8 bases matching TRBD2. Germline CDR1 is DFQATT and CDR2 is SNEGSKA (reference sequence). The CDR3 is made up of 15 amino acids. The CDR3 sequence is CSARSGSGGTGELFF. In DNA form, the CDR3 reads TGCAGTGCTAGATCCGGGTCGGGAGGGACCGGGGAACTGTTTTTT.

The table lists this clonotype with a few counts. Its ends do not fully match the called genes, so a read error is possible. The chain has TRBV7-7 and TRBJ2-5; TRBD1 agrees at 8 bases. Germline CDR1 is SSHAT and CDR2 is FNYEAQ (reference sequence). The CDR3 extends over 14 amino acids. The CDR3 DNA reads TGTGCTAGCAGCAGGACAGGGCTTGGAGAGACCCAGTACTTC. It yields the protein CASSRTGLGETQYF. Complete variable domain (other parts from reference TRBV7-7 and TRBJ2-5): GAGVSQSPRYKVTKRGQDVTLRCDPISSHATLYWYQQALGQGPEFLTYFNYEAQPDKSGLPSDRFSAERPEGSISTLTIQRTEQRDSAMYRCASSRTGLGETQYFGPGTRLLVL.

This clonotype was counted a few times. The chain couples TRBV20-1 to TRBJ2-7; 9 bases are a match to TRBD1. V gave up 6 bases and J gave up 4 bases; unmatched junction bases: 4. Germline V gives CDR1 DFQATT, CDR2 SNEGSKA (reference sequence). The CDR3 has 12 amino acids. The CDR3 sequence is CSATGTGYEQYF. Written as DNA, the CDR3 is TGCAGTGCGACCGGGACAGGGTACGAGCAGTACTTC.

This chain uses TRBV6-6 with TRBJ2-1; D may match TRBD1 or TRBD2 (5 bases each). The CDR3 runs 15 residues. Germline assignment: CDR1 MNHNY and CDR2 SVGAGI (reference sequence). V gave up 0 bases and J gave up 6 bases, with 12 bases separating them. DNA for the CDR3: TGTGCCAGCAGTTACTCGAGGGGCAGGGCCAATGAGCAGTTCTTC. Amino acids: CASSYSRGRANEQFF.